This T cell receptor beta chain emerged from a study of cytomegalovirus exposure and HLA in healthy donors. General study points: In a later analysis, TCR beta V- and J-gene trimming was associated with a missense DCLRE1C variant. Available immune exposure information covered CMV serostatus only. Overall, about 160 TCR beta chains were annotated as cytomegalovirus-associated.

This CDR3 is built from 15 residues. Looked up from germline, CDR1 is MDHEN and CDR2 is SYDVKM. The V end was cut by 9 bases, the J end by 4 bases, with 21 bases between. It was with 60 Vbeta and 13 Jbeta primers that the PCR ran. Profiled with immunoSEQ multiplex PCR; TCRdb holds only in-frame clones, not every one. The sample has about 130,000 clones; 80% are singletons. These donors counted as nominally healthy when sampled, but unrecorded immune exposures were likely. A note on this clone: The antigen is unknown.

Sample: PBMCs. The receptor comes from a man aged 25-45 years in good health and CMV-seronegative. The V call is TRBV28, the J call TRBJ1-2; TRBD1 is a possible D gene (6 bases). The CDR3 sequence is CASVTGINLGYGYTF. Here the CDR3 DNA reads TGTGCCAGTGTGACAGGCATTAATCTCGGCTATGGCTACACCTTC.